The rows below give T cell receptor beta chains drawn from one sample of a study of blood T cell repertoires in COVID-19. The table came from immunoSEQ multiplex PCR; TCRdb's copy has only in-frame clones and leaves some out. Altogether roughly 180,000 clones are present, around 89% being singletons, with the ten largest covering around 4%. Specimen: peripheral blood. The receptors derive from a woman aged 25 to 39 with acute or convalescent COVID-19. CDR3s leave out the opening cysteine and the closing phenylalanine or tryptophan. D genes are given only for firm matches.

V gene: TRBV7-9
D gene: -
J gene: TRBJ2-5
CDR3 protein: ASSLRGPRSGTQY

V gene: TRBV19
D gene: -
J gene: TRBJ1-5
CDR3 protein: ASSFLHQPQH

V gene: TRBV11-2
D gene: TRBD1
J gene: TRBJ1-2
CDR3 protein: ASSFGQGAGGYT

V gene: TRBV6-2/TRBV6-3
D gene: -
J gene: TRBJ2-5
CDR3 protein: ASSINGLKETQY

V gene: TRBV15
D gene: TRBD1
J gene: TRBJ2-2
CDR3 protein: ATSRGGTGRAGELF

V gene: TRBV10-1
D gene: -
J gene: TRBJ2-3
CDR3 protein: ASSRDLGTDTQY

V gene: TRBV7-9
D gene: -
J gene: TRBJ2-1
CDR3 protein: ASSLPLGLSYNEQF

V gene: TRBV28
D gene: -
J gene: TRBJ1-1
CDR3 protein: ASSSGRLEAF

V gene: TRBV6-5
D gene: TRBD2
J gene: TRBJ2-7
CDR3 protein: ASRQTSGSSYEQY

V gene: TRBV18
D gene: TRBD1
J gene: TRBJ2-7
CDR3 protein: ASSEGQGAFEQY

V gene: TRBV3-1/TRBV3-2
D gene: -
J gene: TRBJ2-5
CDR3 protein: ASSQSEVVETQY

V gene: TRBV7-9
D gene: -
J gene: TRBJ2-3
CDR3 protein: ASSLETYDTDTQY

V gene: TRBV5-1
D gene: -
J gene: TRBJ2-6
CDR3 protein: ASSIATWRANVLT

V gene: TRBV19
D gene: -
J gene: TRBJ1-2
CDR3 protein: ASSIEWSYGYT

V gene: TRBV5-1
D gene: -
J gene: TRBJ2-1
CDR3 protein: ASSLGQNSVNEQF

V gene: TRBV2
D gene: TRBD2
J gene: TRBJ2-3
CDR3 protein: ASKASGSPHTDTQY

V gene: TRBV2
D gene: -
J gene: TRBJ1-1
CDR3 protein: ASRGHKTTSLAF

V gene: TRBV5-1
D gene: -
J gene: TRBJ1-3
CDR3 protein: ASSRGTDSGNTIY

V gene: TRBV3-1/TRBV3-2
D gene: TRBD2
J gene: TRBJ2-1
CDR3 protein: ASSQDRLAGYNEQF

V gene: TRBV28
D gene: TRBD1
J gene: TRBJ2-7
CDR3 protein: ASPIRGHGQY

V gene: TRBV28
D gene: -
J gene: TRBJ1-3
CDR3 protein: ASRAGDAYGNTIY

V gene: TRBV18
D gene: -
J gene: TRBJ2-5
CDR3 protein: ASRRDLQETQY

V gene: TRBV24-1
D gene: -
J gene: TRBJ1-2
CDR3 protein: ATSEGLSYGYT